The clone carrying this TCR beta chain came up once. J was trimmed by 6 bases and V by 0 bases; bases with no gene match: 5. The CDR3 spans 15 residues. Germline CDR1 MRHNA, CDR2 SNTAGT. In the study's own analysis: Reference gene primer amplification in the assay estimated nucleated cell counts. Libraries were prepared by immunoSEQ multiplex PCR; TCRdb keeps only in-frame clonotypes and omits some of them. V, J and clone size are taken as reported in that table, and D and trimming were inferred from the DNA itself. This sample has 150,000 to 200,000 clones, with more than 85% found just once. This entry is derived from a study of blood T cell repertoires in COVID-19. On the study more broadly: Sites in the United States, Italy and Spain provided acute and convalescent COVID-19 samples. From T cells, B-cell-depleted T cells, or PBMCs came the material, which was cDNA or gDNA.

V gene TRBV6-4 combines with J gene TRBJ2-1; 7 nucleotides match TRBD2. This clonotype originated in a woman older than 75 in a cohort sampled during active or convalescent COVID-19. Sequencing was performed on peripheral blood. This CDR3 reads CASSDSSGESNEQFF. The CDR3 nucleotides read TGTGCCAGCAGTGACTCCAGCGGGGAGAGCAATGAGCAGTTCTTC.